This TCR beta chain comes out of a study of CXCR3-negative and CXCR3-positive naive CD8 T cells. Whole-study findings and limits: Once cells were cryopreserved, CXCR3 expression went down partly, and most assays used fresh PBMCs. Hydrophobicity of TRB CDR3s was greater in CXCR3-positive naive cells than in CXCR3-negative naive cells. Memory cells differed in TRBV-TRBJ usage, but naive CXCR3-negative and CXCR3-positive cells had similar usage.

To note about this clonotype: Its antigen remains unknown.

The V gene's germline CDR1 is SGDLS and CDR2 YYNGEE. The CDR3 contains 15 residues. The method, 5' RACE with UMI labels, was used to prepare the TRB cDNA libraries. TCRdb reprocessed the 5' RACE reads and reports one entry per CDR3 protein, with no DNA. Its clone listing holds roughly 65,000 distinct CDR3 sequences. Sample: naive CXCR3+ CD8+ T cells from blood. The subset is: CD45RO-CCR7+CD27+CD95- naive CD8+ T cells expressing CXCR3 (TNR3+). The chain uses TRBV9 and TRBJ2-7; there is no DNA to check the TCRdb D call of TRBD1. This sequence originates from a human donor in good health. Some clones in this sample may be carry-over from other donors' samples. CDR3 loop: CASSVSGGSSYEQYF.